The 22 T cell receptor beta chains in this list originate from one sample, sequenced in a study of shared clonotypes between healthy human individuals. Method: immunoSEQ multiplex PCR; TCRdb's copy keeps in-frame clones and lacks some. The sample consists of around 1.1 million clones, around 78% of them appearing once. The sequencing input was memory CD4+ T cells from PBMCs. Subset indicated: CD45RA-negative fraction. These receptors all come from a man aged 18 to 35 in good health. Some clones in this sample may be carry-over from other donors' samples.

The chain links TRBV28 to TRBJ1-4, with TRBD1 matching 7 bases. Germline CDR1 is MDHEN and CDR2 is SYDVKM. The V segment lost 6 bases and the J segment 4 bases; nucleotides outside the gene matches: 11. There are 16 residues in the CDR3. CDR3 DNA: TGTGCCAGCAGCCGACGGCTCGGGACAGTTAATGAAAAACTGTTTTTT. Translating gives CASSRRLGTVNEKLFF.

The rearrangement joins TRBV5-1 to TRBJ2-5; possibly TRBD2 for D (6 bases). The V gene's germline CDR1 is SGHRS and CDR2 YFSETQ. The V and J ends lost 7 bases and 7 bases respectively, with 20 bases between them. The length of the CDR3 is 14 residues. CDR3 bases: TGCGCCAGCTCTGAGACGGCGGGAATAGGGACCCAGTACTTC. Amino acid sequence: CASSETAGIGTQYF.

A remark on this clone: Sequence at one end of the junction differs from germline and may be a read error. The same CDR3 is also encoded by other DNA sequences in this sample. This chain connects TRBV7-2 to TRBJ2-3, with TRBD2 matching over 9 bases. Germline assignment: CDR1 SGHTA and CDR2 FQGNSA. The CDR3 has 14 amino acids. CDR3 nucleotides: TGTGCCAGCAGCATAGCGGGAGTGAAAGATACGCAGTATTTT. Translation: CASSIAGVKDTQYF.

The CDR3 region is CASSQYGVGSGANVLTF. The CDR3 DNA reads as TGCGCCAGCAGCCAATATGGAGTCGGCTCTGGGGCCAACGTCCTGACTTTC. This chain connects TRBV4-1 to TRBJ2-6; D is unclear. Per the germline V gene, CDR1 is MGHRA and CDR2 is YSYEKL. The CDR3 is 17 amino acids. V lost 2 bases, J lost 0 bases, and 11 bases lay in between.

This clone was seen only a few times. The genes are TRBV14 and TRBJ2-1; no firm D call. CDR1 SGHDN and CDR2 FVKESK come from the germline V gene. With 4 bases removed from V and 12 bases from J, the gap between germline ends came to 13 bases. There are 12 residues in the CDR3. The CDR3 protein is CASSPEPFPQFF. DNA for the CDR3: TGTGCCAGCAGCCCGGAGCCGTTCCCGCAGTTCTTC.

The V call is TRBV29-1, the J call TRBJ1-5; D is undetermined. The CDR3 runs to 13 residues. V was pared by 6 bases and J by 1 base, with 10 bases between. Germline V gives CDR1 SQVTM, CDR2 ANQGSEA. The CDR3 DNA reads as TGCAGCGTCTCCCCCGAGAGCAATCAGCCCCAGCATTTT. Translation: CSVSPESNQPQHF.

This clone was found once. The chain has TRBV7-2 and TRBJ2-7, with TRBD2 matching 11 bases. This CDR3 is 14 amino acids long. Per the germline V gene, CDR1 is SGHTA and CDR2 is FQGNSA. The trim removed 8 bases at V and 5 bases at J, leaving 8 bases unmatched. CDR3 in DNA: TGTGCCAGCGGAGTATTAGCGGGAGGGCACGAGCAGTACTTC. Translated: CASGVLAGGHEQYF.

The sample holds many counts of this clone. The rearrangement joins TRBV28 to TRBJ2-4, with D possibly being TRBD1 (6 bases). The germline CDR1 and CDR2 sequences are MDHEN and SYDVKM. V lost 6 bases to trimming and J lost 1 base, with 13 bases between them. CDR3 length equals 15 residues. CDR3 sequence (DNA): TGTGCCAGCAGCTTAGGACAGCCCGCCAAAAACATTCAGTACTTC. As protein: CASSLGQPAKNIQYF. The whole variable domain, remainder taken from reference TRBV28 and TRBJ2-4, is DVKVTQSSRYLVKRTGEKVFLECVQDMDHENMFWYRQDPGLGLRLIYFSYDVKMKEKGDIPEGYSVSREKKERFSLILESASTNQTSMYLCASSLGQPAKNIQYFGAGTRLSVL.

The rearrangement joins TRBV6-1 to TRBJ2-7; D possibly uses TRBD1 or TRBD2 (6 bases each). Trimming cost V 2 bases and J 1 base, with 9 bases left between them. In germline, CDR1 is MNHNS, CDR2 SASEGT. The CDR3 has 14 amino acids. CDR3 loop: CASSEIGGSYEQYF. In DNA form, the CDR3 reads TGTGCCAGCAGTGAAATAGGGGGGTCCTACGAGCAGTACTTC.

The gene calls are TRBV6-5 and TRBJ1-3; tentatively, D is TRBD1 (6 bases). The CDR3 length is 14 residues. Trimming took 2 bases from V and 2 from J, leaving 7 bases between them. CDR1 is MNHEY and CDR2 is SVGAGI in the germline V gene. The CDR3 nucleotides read TGTGCCAGCAGTTACGGGGGGCCTGGAAACACCATATATTTT. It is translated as CASSYGGPGNTIYF.

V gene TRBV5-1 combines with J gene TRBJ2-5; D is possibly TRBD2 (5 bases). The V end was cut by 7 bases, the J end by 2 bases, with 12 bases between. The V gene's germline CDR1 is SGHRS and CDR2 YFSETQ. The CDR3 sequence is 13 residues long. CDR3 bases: TGCGCCAGCCGAGTCGGCGGGCAAGAGACCCAGTACTTC. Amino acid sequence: CASRVGGQETQYF.

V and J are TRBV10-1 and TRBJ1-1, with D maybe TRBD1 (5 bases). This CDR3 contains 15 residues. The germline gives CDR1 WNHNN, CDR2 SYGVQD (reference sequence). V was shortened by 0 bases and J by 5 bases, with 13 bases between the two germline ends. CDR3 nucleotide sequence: TGCGCCAGCAGTGAGTCGGTCGGGGCCCGGACTGAAGCTTTCTTT. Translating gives CASSESVGARTEAFF.

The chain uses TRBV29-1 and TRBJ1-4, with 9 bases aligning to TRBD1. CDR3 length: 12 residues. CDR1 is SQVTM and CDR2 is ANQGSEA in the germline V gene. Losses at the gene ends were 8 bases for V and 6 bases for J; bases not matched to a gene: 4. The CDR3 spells CSTRQGDEKLFF. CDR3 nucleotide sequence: TGCAGCACCCGACAGGGGGATGAAAAACTGTTTTTT.

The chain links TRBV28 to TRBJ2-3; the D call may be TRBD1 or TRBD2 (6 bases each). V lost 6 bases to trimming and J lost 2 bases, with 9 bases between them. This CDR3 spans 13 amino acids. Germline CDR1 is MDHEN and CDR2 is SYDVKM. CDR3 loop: CASRRGVTDTQYF. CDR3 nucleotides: TGTGCCAGCAGGAGGGGGGTCACAGATACGCAGTATTTT.

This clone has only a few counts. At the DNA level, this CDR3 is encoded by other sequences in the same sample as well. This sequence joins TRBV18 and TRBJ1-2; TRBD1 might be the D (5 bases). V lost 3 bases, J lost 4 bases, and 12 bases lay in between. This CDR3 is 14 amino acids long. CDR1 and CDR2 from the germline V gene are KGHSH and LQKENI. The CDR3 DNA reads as TGTGCCAGCTCACCGGCGGGACTCGGCTATGGCTACACCTTC. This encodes CASSPAGLGYGYTF.

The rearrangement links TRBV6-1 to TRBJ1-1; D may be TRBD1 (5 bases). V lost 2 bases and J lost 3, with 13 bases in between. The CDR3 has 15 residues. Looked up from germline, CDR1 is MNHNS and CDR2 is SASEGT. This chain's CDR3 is CASSERGGRYTEAFF. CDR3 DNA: TGTGCCAGCAGTGAAAGGGGAGGTCGGTACACTGAAGCTTTCTTT.

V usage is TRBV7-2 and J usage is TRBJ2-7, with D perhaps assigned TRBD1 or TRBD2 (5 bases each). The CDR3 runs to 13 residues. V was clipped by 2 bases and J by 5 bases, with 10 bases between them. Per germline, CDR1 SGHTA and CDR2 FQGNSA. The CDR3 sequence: CASSLNRGHEQYF. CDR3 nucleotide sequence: TGTGCCAGCAGCTTAAATCGGGGACACGAGCAGTACTTC.

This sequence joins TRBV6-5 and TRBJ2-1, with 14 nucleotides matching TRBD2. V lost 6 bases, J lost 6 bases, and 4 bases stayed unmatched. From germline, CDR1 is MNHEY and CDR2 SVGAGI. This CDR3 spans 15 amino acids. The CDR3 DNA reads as TGTGCCAGCAGACGGACTAGCGGGGGGTTCAATGAGCAGTTCTTC. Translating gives CASRRTSGGFNEQFF.

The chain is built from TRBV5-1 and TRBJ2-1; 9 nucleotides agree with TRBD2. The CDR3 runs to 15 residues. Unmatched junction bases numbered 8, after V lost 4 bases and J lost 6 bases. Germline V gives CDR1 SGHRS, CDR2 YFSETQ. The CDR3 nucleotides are TGCGCCAGCAGCCTCATAGCGGGAGCGGGCAATGAGCAGTTCTTC. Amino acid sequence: CASSLIAGAGNEQFF.

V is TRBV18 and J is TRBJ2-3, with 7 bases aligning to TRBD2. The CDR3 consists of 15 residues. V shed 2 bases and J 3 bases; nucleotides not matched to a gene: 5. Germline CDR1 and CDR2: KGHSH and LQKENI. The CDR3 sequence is CASSPKLAETDTQYF. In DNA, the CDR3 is TGTGCCAGCTCACCAAAGCTAGCGGAGACAGATACGCAGTATTTT.

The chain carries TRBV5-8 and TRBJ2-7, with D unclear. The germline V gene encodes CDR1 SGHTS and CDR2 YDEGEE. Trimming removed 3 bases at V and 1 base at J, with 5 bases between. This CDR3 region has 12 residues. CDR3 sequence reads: CASSSYSYEQYF. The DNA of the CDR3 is TGTGCCAGCAGCTCGTATTCCTACGAGCAGTACTTC.

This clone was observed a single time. CDR3 DNA sequence: TGTGCCAGCAGCCCCCTCACGGAGGGAGGCTACACCTTC. Translation: CASSPLTEGGYTF. The chain is built from TRBV7-9 and TRBJ1-2; D is uncertain. The CDR3 covers 13 residues. The germline CDR1 and CDR2 sequences are SEHNR and FQNEAQ (reference sequence). V was clipped by 5 bases and J by 8 bases, with 15 bases between them.